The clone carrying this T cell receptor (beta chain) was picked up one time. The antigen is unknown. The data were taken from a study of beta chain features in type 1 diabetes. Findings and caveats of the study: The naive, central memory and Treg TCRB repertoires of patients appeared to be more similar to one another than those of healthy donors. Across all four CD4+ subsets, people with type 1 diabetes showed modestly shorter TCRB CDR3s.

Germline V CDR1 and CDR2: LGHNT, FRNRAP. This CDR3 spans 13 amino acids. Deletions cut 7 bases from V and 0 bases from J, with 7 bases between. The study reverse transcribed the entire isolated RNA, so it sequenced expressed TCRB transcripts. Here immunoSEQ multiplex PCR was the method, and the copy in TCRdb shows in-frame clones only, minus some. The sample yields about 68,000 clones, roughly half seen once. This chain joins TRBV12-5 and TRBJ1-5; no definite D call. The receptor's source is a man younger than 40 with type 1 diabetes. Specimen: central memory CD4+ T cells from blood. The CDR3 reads CASAVYSNQPQHF. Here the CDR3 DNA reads TGTGCTAGTGCCGTATATAGCAATCAGCCCCAGCATTTT. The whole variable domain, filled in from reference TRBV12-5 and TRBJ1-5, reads DARVTQTPRHKVTEMGQEVTMRCQPILGHNTVFWYRQTMMQGLELLAYFRNRAPLDDSGMPKDRFSAEMPDATLATLKIQPSEPRDSAVYFCASAVYSNQPQHFGDGTRLSIL.